This is a list of T cell receptor beta chains from one sample in a study of persistence of HIV-infected CD4 T cells. These receptors' targets are unknown. Clones were sequenced by immunoSEQ multiplex PCR, and TCRdb holds only the in-frame ones, with some missing. The sample contains over 35,000 clones, roughly nine tenths of which appear only once. Sequenced material: CD4+ T cells sorted from PBMCs after roughly 20-hour stimulation, taken from a patient who received antiretroviral therapy. The receptor set was obtained from an adult man with HIV who was CMV-seropositive. The CDR3 runs from the conserved cysteine through the conserved F or W. The D gene is left open where the match is weak. Clone size is stated in some rows and not others, as once, few, many or a class when expanded.

J: TRBJ1-1; size: NA; V: TRBV12-5; D: TRBD1; DNA: TGTGCTAGTGGGGACAGGGGAAACCTAGGGGATAACACTGAAGCTTTCTTT; CDR3: CASGDRGNLGDNTEAFF
J: TRBJ1-5; size: NA; V: TRBV27; D: NA; DNA: TGTGCCAGCATGAAGACCCTAGGCGGTCAGCCCCAGCATTTT; CDR3: CASMKTLGGQPQHF
J: TRBJ2-3; size: NA; V: TRBV2; D: NA; DNA: TGTGCCAGCAGTATCACAGGTGGTCGGACCACAGATACGCAGTATTTT; CDR3: CASSITGGRTTDTQYF
J: TRBJ2-4; size: NA; V: TRBV28; D: TRBD2; DNA: TGTGCCAGCAGTCCCGATTGGCGGGGGGCCTACATTCAGTACTTC; CDR3: CASSPDWRGAYIQYF
J: TRBJ2-7; size: few; V: TRBV5-1; D: TRBD2; DNA: TGCGCCAGCAGGCCAGCGGGGAACTACGAGCAGTACTTC; CDR3: CASRPAGNYEQYF
J: TRBJ1-5; size: NA; V: TRBV23-1; D: NA; DNA: TGCGCCAGCAGTCAAATGGGGAGAAGCAATCAGCCCCAGCATTTT; CDR3: CASSQMGRSNQPQHF
J: TRBJ1-4; size: NA; V: TRBV10-3; D: NA; DNA: TGTGCCATCAGTGAACCGGGGGGAAGTGAAAAACTGTTTTTT; CDR3: CAISEPGGSEKLFF
J: TRBJ1-1; size: NA; V: TRBV20-1; D: NA; DNA: TGCAGTGCTGGAAATCCCACTGAAGCTTTCTTT; CDR3: CSAGNPTEAFF
J: TRBJ1-4; size: NA; V: TRBV18; D: TRBD1; DNA: TGTGCCAGCTCACGGACAGGGGGCACGACTAATGAAAAACTGTTTTTT; CDR3: CASSRTGGTTNEKLFF
J: TRBJ1-4; size: NA; V: TRBV4-1; D: TRBD1; DNA: TGCGCCAGCAGCCCTAGTCCCACAGGGGGTGGTAATGAAAAACTGTTTTTT; CDR3: CASSPSPTGGGNEKLFF
J: TRBJ2-3; size: NA; V: TRBV29-1; D: NA; DNA: TGCAGCGTCCCCCTCGTATCGGGGAGCACAGATACGCAGTATTTT; CDR3: CSVPLVSGSTDTQYF
J: TRBJ1-6; size: NA; V: TRBV6-5; D: TRBD1; DNA: TGTGCCAGCAGTTACCAGGGACAGGGGGGTTCACCCCTCCACTTT; CDR3: CASSYQGQGGSPLHF
J: TRBJ1-2; size: NA; V: TRBV5-4; D: TRBD1; DNA: TGTGCCAGCAGCTTGAGACAGGGCCCTAACTATGGCTACACCTTC; CDR3: CASSLRQGPNYGYTF
J: TRBJ1-1; size: NA; V: TRBV7-3; D: NA; DNA: TGTGCCAGCAGCTTAAACGGACCGCTAGGCACTGAAGCTTTCTTT; CDR3: CASSLNGPLGTEAFF
J: TRBJ1-4; size: NA; V: TRBV6-4; D: NA; DNA: TGTGCCAGCAGTGTCCAGGGTTCTAATGAAAAACTGTTTTTT; CDR3: CASSVQGSNEKLFF
J: TRBJ2-7; size: NA; V: TRBV15; D: NA; DNA: TGTGCCACCAGCAGAGATCGCGGGGTCTCCTACGAGCAGTACTTC; CDR3: CATSRDRGVSYEQYF
J: TRBJ2-2; size: NA; V: TRBV5-5; D: TRBD1; DNA: TGTGCCAGCAGACCGACAGGGTTATCCACCGGGGAGCTGTTTTTT; CDR3: CASRPTGLSTGELFF
J: TRBJ2-2; size: NA; V: TRBV9; D: TRBD2; DNA: TGTGCCAGCAGCGTGCGAGCGCGGGGGAATACCGGGGAGCTGTTTTTT; CDR3: CASSVRARGNTGELFF
J: TRBJ2-5; size: NA; V: TRBV7-7; D: TRBD2; DNA: TGTGCCAGCAGCTTGGGCGGGGGGGCCGCAGAGACCCAGTACTTC; CDR3: CASSLGGGAAETQYF
J: TRBJ1-1; size: NA; V: TRBV7-2; D: NA; DNA: TGTGCCAGCAGCTTATCCGTGAACACTGAAGCTTTCTTT; CDR3: CASSLSVNTEAFF
J: TRBJ2-3; size: NA; V: TRBV2; D: TRBD1; DNA: TGTGCCAGCAGAACAGGGGCGGCAGATACGCAGTATTTT; CDR3: CASRTGAADTQYF
J: TRBJ2-2; size: once; V: TRBV5-1; D: NA; DNA: TGCGCCAGCAGCTCAGGGGGGATTAACACCGGGGAGCTGTTTTTT; CDR3: CASSSGGINTGELFF
J: TRBJ1-5; size: few; V: TRBV5-1; D: NA; DNA: TGCGCCAGCAGCTCGGGACCGGACAATCAGCCCCAGCATTTT; CDR3: CASSSGPDNQPQHF
J: TRBJ1-2; size: NA; V: TRBV11-2; D: NA; DNA: TGTGCCAGCAGTCCCGGAGGCGGAACATCTCACTATGGCTACACCTTC; CDR3: CASSPGGGTSHYGYTF
J: TRBJ2-1; size: NA; V: TRBV19; D: NA; DNA: TGTGCCAGTAGTGAAGTCGGGGGCCGGAGCAATGAGCAGTTCTTC; CDR3: CASSEVGGRSNEQFF